This T cell receptor beta chain was sequenced for a study of shared clonotypes between healthy human individuals. Produced via immunoSEQ multiplex PCR; TCRdb's table is partial and in-frame only. This sample has fewer than 3 million clones; 85% to 95% occur once, and the top ten carry approximately 0.41%. This CDR3 contains 15 residues. The junction had 9 bases not matched to a gene; V was cut back by 7 bases and J by 4 bases. Germline loops: CDR1 MNHEY, CDR2 SVGAGI. The chain combines TRBV6-5 with TRBJ2-2; TRBD2 matches at 7 bases. Material for sequencing was naive CD4+ T cells from PBMCs. Described subset: CD45RA+ positively selected. The clonotype was recovered from a man younger than 30 in good health. Some clones in this sample may be carry-over from other donors' samples. The CDR3 DNA is TGTGCCAGCATACCCGCCAGCGGGGCCACCGGGGAGCTGTTTTTT. Translated: CASIPASGATGELFF.